This T cell receptor beta chain was recovered during a study of PD-1 blockade in classical Hodgkin lymphoma. On the study more broadly: Patients got intravenous nivolumab 3 mg/kg every 2 weeks. Study observations and caveats: Before treatment, TCR diversity in newly diagnosed patients was reportedly lower than in healthy donors. CD8+ TCR diversity did not rise significantly by C4D1, unlike CD4+. The repertoire differences lack a defined cause, possibly disease activity or prior therapy.

As to this clone: The antigen remains undetermined.

This table comes from immunoSEQ multiplex PCR, and its TCRdb copy is limited to in-frame clones, with some not included. In the table there are 13,000 to 15,000 clones, about 86% of which are singletons. Each of the patients experienced relapse following autologous stem cell transplantation, and their brentuximab vedotin exposure differed. This specimen consisted of peripheral blood mononuclear cells (PBMCs), obtained at baseline. The receptor was isolated from a human donor with classical Hodgkin lymphoma.

The DNA of the CDR3 is TGTGCCAGCAGTTATAACAGGGGAAGGAAAGAGACCCAGTACTTC. Translation: CASSYNRGRKETQYF. The chain has TRBV28 and TRBJ2-5; 7 bases fit TRBD1. Germline assignment: CDR1 MDHEN and CDR2 SYDVKM. The CDR3 extends over 15 amino acids. Trimming cost V 4 bases and J 3 bases; bases outside gene matches: 8.